The clone carrying this TCR beta chain was detected ten times or more. This sample was taken from a study of molecular identifiers for immune sequencing clone quantification. Preparation of the bulk TCR libraries relied on previously described methods and listed TCR primers. In TCRdb, the PCR reads were re-called with MiXCR into one record per CDR3 protein. The data show hundreds of thousands of distinct CDR3 sequences, roughly a quarter seen once. V gave up 0 bases and J gave up 2 bases; unmatched junction bases: 0. The CDR3 has 13 residues. Germline V gene lookup returns CDR1 SQVTM and CDR2 ANQGSEA.

The chain links TRBV29-1 to TRBJ1-2; 7 positions agree with TRBD1. The sample consisted of naive CD8+ T cells from blood, with Jurkat cell RNA spiked in. Subset described: FACS-sorted CD8+CD4-CCR7+CD45RA+ naive T cells. This receptor was taken from a human donor in good health. Some libraries in this study had Jurkat cell RNA spiked in. The CDR3 protein is CSVEEGQNYGYTF. The CDR3 nucleotides read TGCAGCGTTGAAGAGGGACAGAACTATGGCTACACCTTC. The whole variable domain, filled in from reference TRBV29-1 and TRBJ1-2, reads SAVISQKPSRDICQRGTSLTIQCQVDSQVTMMFWYRQQPGQSLTLIATANQGSEATYESGFVIDKFPISRPNLTFSTLTVSNMSPEDSSIYLCSVEEGQNYGYTFGSGTRLTVV.